This entry lists 10 T cell receptor beta chains sequenced from one sample in a study of T cells in Graves' hyperthyroidism and ophthalmopathy. Amplified TCR beta CDR3 regions derived from RNA transcripts. TCR CDR3 underwent first-round RT-PCR with the HTBI primer set. TCRdb used MiXCR to reprocess the multiplex PCR reads, holding one entry per CDR3 protein. The table includes about 290,000 distinct CDR3 sequences, about 14% detected once. The sequencing input was blood. The receptors derive from a woman aged 25-40 years with Graves' hyperthyroidism that later progressed to Graves' ophthalmopathy.

In its sample, this clonotype was seen many times. The V gene is TRBV20-1, the J gene TRBJ1-2; D uncertain. The germline CDR1 and CDR2 sequences are DFQATT and SNEGSKA (reference sequence). This CDR3 is 15 amino acids long. Trimming shortened V by 0 bases and J by 4 bases, and 15 bases separated the two germline ends. This CDR3 is CSARDRRAYPYGYTF. CDR3 sequence (DNA): TGCAGTGCTAGAGATAGGAGGGCCTATCCCTATGGCTACACCTTC.

The table lists this clonotype with many counts. The rearrangement joins TRBV9 to TRBJ2-2; no clear D gene. Germline CDR1 and CDR2: SGDLS and YYNGEE. The V gene lost 1 base and the J gene lost 7 bases, with 5 bases spanning the gap. The CDR3 covers 12 residues. Here the CDR3 reads CASSVQDGELFF. In nucleotides, the CDR3 is TGTGCCAGCAGCGTACAAGACGGGGAGCTGTTTTTT.

Ten or more counts support this clonotype. J is TRBJ2-5 and V is TRBV2, with 12 bases identical to TRBD2. Germline V gene lookup returns CDR1 SNHLY and CDR2 FYNNEI. Losses at the gene ends were 6 bases for V and 11 bases for J; bases not matched to a gene: 10. CDR3 length: 14 amino acids. This CDR3 reads CASSSGTSGFSQYF. CDR3 in DNA: TGTGCCAGCAGCTCCGGGACTAGCGGGTTCAGTCAGTACTTC.

This clonotype was picked up many times. J is TRBJ2-7 and V is TRBV29-1, with D perhaps matching TRBD1 (6 bases). This CDR3 has 12 residues. Germline V gives CDR1 SQVTM, CDR2 ANQGSEA. V lost 5 bases to trimming and J lost 3 bases, with 11 bases between them. The CDR3 bases are TGCAGCGTTAGGTCAGGGGACTACGAGCAGTACTTC. Translating gives CSVRSGDYEQYF.

This clonotype came up many times. V usage is TRBV7-2 and J usage is TRBJ2-7, with D tentatively TRBD1 (7 bases). Trimming removed 1 base from V and 7 bases from J, with 11 bases in between. This CDR3 region has 13 residues. Germline V gives CDR1 SGHTA, CDR2 FQGNSA. The CDR3: CASSLVAGGEQYF. In DNA form, the CDR3 reads TGTGCCAGCAGCTTAGTAGCAGGGGGGGAGCAGTACTTC.

This clonotype was seen at least ten times. The chain uses TRBV20-1 and TRBJ2-1; D is possibly TRBD1 (6 bases). This CDR3 is built from 13 residues. V lost 3 bases to trimming and J lost 9 bases, with 15 bases between them. Germline V gives CDR1 DFQATT, CDR2 SNEGSKA (reference sequence). CDR3 bases: TGCAGTGCTAGGGGACAAGGTAGAAGTGAGCAGTTCTTC. Its translation: CSARGQGRSEQFF.

This clonotype was observed many times. The chain links TRBV7-9 to TRBJ2-3; 9 bases line up with TRBD1. Per germline, CDR1 SEHNR and CDR2 FQNEAQ (reference sequence). Germline trimming cut 1 base from V and 4 bases from J; bases unmatched to any gene: 3. The CDR3 spans 15 residues. The CDR3 loop is CASSLVGQGSDTQYF. CDR3 bases: TGTGCCAGCAGCTTAGTGGGACAGGGATCAGATACGCAGTATTTT.

The chain combines TRBV15 with TRBJ2-5; 10 nucleotides align to TRBD2. The CDR3 runs 17 residues. In germline, CDR1 is LNHNV, CDR2 YYDKDF (reference sequence). V trimming: 1 base; J trimming: 4 bases; junction bases outside the gene matches: 9. This chain's CDR3 is CATSRVSSGGRGETQYF. The CDR3 DNA reads TGTGCCACCAGCAGAGTTTCTAGCGGGGGTCGCGGAGAGACCCAGTACTTC.

This clonotype was observed at least ten times. The V and J genes are TRBV4-3 and TRBJ1-4, with 9 bases that match TRBD1. With 1 base clipped from V and 8 bases from J, the junction kept 5 bases outside the gene matches. CDR3 length equals 15 residues. Germline lookup yields CDR1 LGHNA and CDR2 YSLEER. CDR3 sequence (DNA): TGCGCCAGCAGCCAAGGGACAGGGGCGGGGGAAAAACTGTTTTTT. This translates into CASSQGTGAGEKLFF.

This clonotype was seen ten or more times. This chain connects TRBV20-1 to TRBJ1-2; D is undetermined. Germline loops: CDR1 DFQATT, CDR2 SNEGSKA (reference sequence). The CDR3 loop spans 14 amino acids. Trimming left V 1 base short and J 8 bases short, with 17 bases between. CDR3 loop: CSARVGTNPPGYTF. As DNA, the CDR3 is TGCAGTGCTAGAGTTGGTACAAATCCTCCCGGCTACACCTTC.